A selection of T cell receptor beta chains follows, all from one sample in a study of blood T cell repertoires in COVID-19. Clones were sequenced by immunoSEQ multiplex PCR, and TCRdb holds only the in-frame ones, with some missing. The table lists 200,000 to 250,000 clones, about four fifths of them singletons. The sample was peripheral blood. The receptor set was obtained from a woman at least 80 years old with COVID-19, enrolled during active disease. CDR3s include the opening cysteine and the closing phenylalanine or tryptophan. A D gene is named only where the DNA matches it firmly. The size of a clone is reported for some rows only, either as once, few or many, or as a class for expanded clones.

>TRBJ2-2|11|-|TRBV4-2|-
TGTGCCAGCAGCGGGCCCGGGGAGCTGTTTTTT
CASSGPGELFF
>TRBJ2-2|14|-|TRBV5-1|-
TGCGCCAGCAGCTTGGGAGCGGGCACCGGGGAGCTGTTTTTT
CASSLGAGTGELFF
>TRBJ1-2|14|-|TRBV6-5|-
TGTGCCAGCAGTCCGCCAGGGAAGAACTATGGCTACACCTTC
CASSPPGKNYGYTF
>TRBJ2-7|13|TRBD1|TRBV27|once
TGTGCCAGCAGTTTCGGGACAGGCTACGAGCAGTACTTC
CASSFGTGYEQYF
>TRBJ2-3|12|-|TRBV6-4|-
TGTGCCAGCGGGGAGGGCACAGATACGCAGTATTTT
CASGEGTDTQYF
>TRBJ1-4|15|-|TRBV5-1|-
TGCGCCAGCAGCCCCGGGTCCCCCAAGAGGGAAAAACTGTTTTTT
CASSPGSPKREKLFF
>TRBJ2-2|19|TRBD2|TRBV23-1|-
TGCGCCAGCAGTCAATCGGCGCCAGCGGGGGGGTGTGGTACCGGGGAGCTGTTTTTT
CASSQSAPAGGCGTGELFF
>TRBJ2-5|15|-|TRBV24-1|-
TGTGCCACCAGTGGGCTAGCGACCGGACAAGAGACCCAGTACTTC
CATSGLATGQETQYF
>TRBJ1-1|15|-|TRBV2|-
TGTGCCAGCAGTGAGACACCTCTCATGAACACTGAAGCTTTCTTT
CASSETPLMNTEAFF
>TRBJ1-3|15|-|TRBV3-1/TRBV3-2|few
TGTGCCAGCAGCCAAGGGCCAGGGTCTGGAAACACCATATATTTT
CASSQGPGSGNTIYF
>TRBJ2-6|15|-|TRBV18|few
TGTGCCAGCTCGGTCAGTGGCTCTGGGGCCAACGTCCTGACTTTC
CASSVSGSGANVLTF
>TRBJ1-4|15|-|TRBV18|-
TGTGCCAGCTCAATCCGACAGGACTCTAATGAAAAACTGTTTTTT
CASSIRQDSNEKLFF
>TRBJ1-1|11|-|TRBV30|-
TGTGCCTGGAGTGAGACTTGGGAAGCTTTCTTT
CAWSETWEAFF
>TRBJ2-2|12|-|TRBV5-1|-
TGCGCCAGCAGCTTTAGCACCGGGGAGCTGTTTTTT
CASSFSTGELFF
>TRBJ2-5|15|TRBD2|TRBV5-4|-
TGTGCCAGCAGCTTTCAAACGGGGGGGCACGAGACCCAGTACTTC
CASSFQTGGHETQYF